Listed here are 30 T cell receptor beta chains from one sample, sequenced in a study of T cell responses to AZD1222 COVID-19 vaccine. Here immunoSEQ multiplex PCR was the method, and the copy in TCRdb shows in-frame clones only, minus some. The data show about 120,000 clones, approximately 90% seen once. Sequenced material: peripheral blood, taken 28 days after the second dose of the MenACWY control vaccine. The origin of the receptors is an adult who received the MenACWY meningococcal vaccine as a control.

The chain recombines TRBV5-1 with TRBJ2-7; D is undetermined. With 0 bases removed from V and 1 base from J, the gap between germline ends came to 8 bases. Germline CDR1 and CDR2: SGHRS and YFSETQ. The CDR3 is 14 amino acids. CDR3 sequence (DNA): TGCGCCAGCAGCTTGGGACCAGGATCCTACGAGCAGTACTTC. Translation gives CASSLGPGSYEQYF.

This rearrangement joins TRBV18 to TRBJ1-1; the D gene is possibly TRBD1 (5 bases). CDR1 KGHSH and CDR2 LQKENI come from the germline V gene. V was cut by 3 bases and J by 3 bases, with 17 bases left in between. The CDR3 runs 16 residues. CDR3 DNA sequence: TGTGCCAGCTCACCCAGGGACGACACGACAGACACTGAAGCTTTCTTT. It is translated as CASSPRDDTTDTEAFF.

The V and J genes are TRBV11-3 and TRBJ2-3; 10 positions agree with TRBD2. This CDR3 is 17 amino acids long. CDR1 and CDR2 (germline): SGHNT, YENEEA. Trimming took 0 bases from V and 5 from J; bases not matched to a gene: 8. DNA of the CDR3: TGTGCCAGCAGCTTAGATGGTCAGCGGGAGGGGGGAGATACGCAGTATTTT. Amino acid sequence: CASSLDGQREGGDTQYF.

The chain employs TRBV7-9 and TRBJ2-5, with 7 bases identical to TRBD1. Germline loops: CDR1 SEHNR, CDR2 FQNEAQ (reference sequence). The CDR3 is 14 residues long. V lost 5 bases, J lost 2 bases, and 5 bases stayed unmatched. For the CDR3, the DNA is TGTGCCAGCAGCCCGCAGGGGGATCAAGAGACCCAGTACTTC. It is translated as CASSPQGDQETQYF.

The rearrangement joins TRBV10-3 to TRBJ1-3, with a possible D match to TRBD1 (5 bases). The CDR3 covers 17 residues. Deletions cut 3 bases from V and 4 bases from J, with 19 bases between. Germline lookup yields CDR1 ENHRY and CDR2 SYGVKD. The CDR3 DNA sequence: TGTGCCATCAGTGACCCTGCGCACCCAGAGGGGGGAAACACCATATATTTT. Amino acid sequence: CAISDPAHPEGGNTIYF.

The chain is built from TRBV29-1 and TRBJ1-5; D not resolved. The CDR3 is 13 residues long. Trimming removed 1 base at V and 0 bases at J, with 4 bases between. Germline CDR1 reads SQVTM; CDR2 reads ANQGSEA. Here the CDR3 reads CSVEGDSNQPQHF. CDR3 nucleotide sequence: TGCAGCGTTGAAGGGGATAGCAATCAGCCCCAGCATTTT. The full variable domain, with the rest looked up from reference TRBV29-1 and TRBJ1-5, is SAVISQKPSRDICQRGTSLTIQCQVDSQVTMMFWYRQQPGQSLTLIATANQGSEATYESGFVIDKFPISRPNLTFSTLTVSNMSPEDSSIYLCSVEGDSNQPQHFGDGTRLSIL.

This chain connects TRBV7-8 to TRBJ2-7, with 8 bases that match TRBD1. The CDR3 contains 14 residues. Germline-derived CDR1 and CDR2 are SGHVS and FQNEAQ. The V and J ends lost 1 base and 6 bases, in that order; junction bases with no gene match: 5. CDR3 sequence: CASSLELQGGEQYV. CDR3 in DNA: TGTGCCAGCAGCTTAGAACTACAGGGGGGCGAGCAGTACGTC.

This rearrangement joins TRBV12-3 or TRBV12-4 to TRBJ1-2; possible D gene TRBD1, 5 bases. This CDR3 is 11 amino acids long. The V end was cut by 3 bases, the J end by 7 bases, with 6 bases between. Here the CDR3 reads CASSLGGGYTF. DNA for the CDR3: TGTGCCAGCAGTTTGGGGGGTGGCTACACCTTC.

V usage is TRBV5-1 and J usage is TRBJ1-1, with D hard to call. Germline values: CDR1 SGHRS, CDR2 YFSETQ. Between the trimmed V and J ends, which lost 4 bases and 3 bases, there was a span of 22 bases. The CDR3 length is 17 residues. The CDR3 region is CASSPSAYGRIYTEAFF. The CDR3 nucleotides are TGCGCCAGCAGCCCTTCGGCATACGGACGGATATACACTGAAGCTTTCTTT.

This clone has only a few counts. V gene TRBV18 combines with J gene TRBJ2-7; D is possibly TRBD1 (7 bases). Germline values: CDR1 KGHSH, CDR2 LQKENI. The length of the CDR3 is 14 residues. Trimming removed 3 bases from V and 3 bases from J, with 12 bases in between. The CDR3 DNA reads as TGTGCCAGCTCACCTGGACAGGACTACTACGAGCAGTACGTC. Translated, it gives CASSPGQDYYEQYV.

The sample holds one count of this clone. This sequence joins TRBV2 and TRBJ2-4, with D possibly TRBD1 on 6 matching bases. The V gene's germline CDR1 is SNHLY and CDR2 FYNNEI. Trimming removed 6 bases from V and 0 bases from J, with 9 bases in between. The CDR3 sequence is 14 residues long. The CDR3 loop is CASRHRVAKNIQYF. The CDR3 DNA sequence: TGTGCCAGCAGACACAGGGTAGCCAAAAACATTCAGTACTTC.

This chain links TRBV6-2 or TRBV6-3 with TRBJ1-1; D remains ambiguous. V shed 4 bases and J shed 1 base, with 10 bases lying between them. Germline CDR1 reads MNHEY; CDR2 reads SVGEGT. This CDR3 region has 14 residues. The CDR3 nucleotides read TGTGCCAGCAGTTTATTCAACAAGAACACTGAAGCTTTCTTT. Protein: CASSLFNKNTEAFF.

This chain connects TRBV6-5 to TRBJ2-5, with D perhaps matching TRBD2 (6 bases). CDR1 and CDR2 (germline): MNHEY, SVGAGI. The CDR3 sequence is 13 residues long. Trimming left V 0 bases short and J 8 bases short, with 10 bases between. DNA for the CDR3: TGTGCCAGCAGTTACTCCTGGGACTCCACCCAGTACTTC. Translation gives CASSYSWDSTQYF.

This chain uses TRBV5-1 with TRBJ2-1, with 8 nucleotides matching TRBD1. The germline gives CDR1 SGHRS, CDR2 YFSETQ. V lost 5 bases and J lost 0; bases outside the gene matches: 4. The length of the CDR3 is 15 residues. The CDR3 loop is CASRTTGGSYNEQFF. Written as DNA, the CDR3 is TGCGCCAGCAGAACCACAGGGGGCTCCTACAATGAGCAGTTCTTC.

The V gene is TRBV9, the J gene TRBJ2-5; D gene unclear. CDR1 SGDLS and CDR2 YYNGEE come from the germline V gene. Trimming removed 0 bases from V and 2 bases from J, with 14 bases in between. This CDR3 is 16 amino acids long. Here the CDR3 DNA reads TGTGCCAGCAGCGTAGCTCGGCTCGCAAGACAAGAGACCCAGTACTTC. It codes for CASSVARLARQETQYF.

The chain has TRBV27 and TRBJ1-5; 7 bases are a match to TRBD1. CDR1 is MNHEY, CDR2 SMNVEV, per germline (reference sequence). The CDR3 totals 13 residues. The ends lost 5 bases at V and 4 bases at J; junction bases unmatched: 2. CDR3 region: CASSSRGNQPQHF. The CDR3, as DNA: TGTGCCAGCAGTAGCAGGGGGAATCAGCCCCAGCATTTT.

V usage is TRBV4-2 and J usage is TRBJ2-1; tentative D call: TRBD1 (7 bases). Germline assignment: CDR1 LGHNA and CDR2 YNFKEQ. V lost 1 base, J lost 0 bases, and 19 bases lay in between. The CDR3 contains 19 residues. This chain's CDR3 is CASSQAGGSRQSSYNEQFF. CDR3 DNA sequence: TGTGCCAGCAGCCAAGCAGGGGGGAGCAGGCAGAGCTCCTACAATGAGCAGTTCTTC.

The chain joins TRBV11-3 to TRBJ2-3, with 10 bases that match TRBD1. Per germline, CDR1 SGHNT and CDR2 YENEEA. V trimming: 5 bases; J trimming: 5 bases; junction bases outside the gene matches: 7. This CDR3 spans 15 amino acids. For the CDR3, the DNA is TGTGCCAGCAGCCCGTCGACAGGGGGCGGAGATACGCAGTATTTT. Its translation: CASSPSTGGGDTQYF.

The chain uses TRBV6-2 or TRBV6-3 and TRBJ1-5; possibly TRBD1 for D (5 bases). CDR1 is MNHEY, CDR2 SVGEGT, per germline. V was clipped by 3 bases and J by 2 bases, with 14 bases between them. This CDR3 contains 16 residues. The CDR3 nucleotides are TGTGCCAGCAGTTATGGGTTGGGGGTAGGCAATCAGCCCCAGCATTTT. As protein: CASSYGLGVGNQPQHF.

This chain joins TRBV11-2 and TRBJ2-5; D may be TRBD1 (5 bases). Germline values: CDR1 SGHAT, CDR2 FQNNGV. The CDR3 runs to 16 residues. V was shortened by 2 bases and J by 5 bases, with 18 bases between the two germline ends. The CDR3 DNA sequence: TGTGCCAGCAGCTTAAAGGGTAGGCAGGGTATTGAGACCCAGTACTTC. The encoded protein is CASSLKGRQGIETQYF.

The genes are TRBV2 and TRBJ1-5; the D gene is possibly TRBD1 (5 bases). The V gene lost 7 bases and the J gene lost 3 bases, with 19 bases spanning the gap. CDR3 length: 16 amino acids. Germline loops: CDR1 SNHLY, CDR2 FYNNEI. CDR3 nucleotide sequence: TGTGCCAGCACCACCCATCAGGGCAGGAACAATCAGCCCCAGCATTTT. This gives the protein CASTTHQGRNNQPQHF.

The chain carries TRBV4-2 and TRBJ1-1, with TRBD1 as a possible D gene (6 bases). Trimming cost V 4 bases and J 5 bases, with 17 bases left between them. The V gene's germline CDR1 is LGHNA and CDR2 YNFKEQ. The CDR3 extends over 15 amino acids. DNA for the CDR3: TGTGCCAGCAGCCGGACCGCAGGGGCGTGGACTGAAGCTTTCTTT. This encodes CASSRTAGAWTEAFF.

A single count supports this clone. The chain is built from TRBV6-2 or TRBV6-3 and TRBJ2-1; possible D gene TRBD2, 7 bases. This CDR3 spans 13 amino acids. Germline CDR1 is MNHEY and CDR2 is SVGEGT. The V and J ends lost 5 bases and 10 bases respectively, with 15 bases between them. The CDR3 region has the DNA TGTGCCAGCAGTCACCCCGGGGGGCTGGAGCAGTTCTTC. Its protein is CASSHPGGLEQFF.

CDR3 nucleotide sequence: TGTGCCAGCAGCGCCACCCCAGGGGACTACAACCAAGAGACCCAGTACTTC. Translation gives CASSATPGDYNQETQYF. This chain connects TRBV9 to TRBJ2-5; D is possibly TRBD2 (7 bases). Germline assignment: CDR1 SGDLS and CDR2 YYNGEE. This CDR3 has 17 residues. Trimming removed 3 bases at V and 0 bases at J, with 18 bases between.

The chain joins TRBV4-2 to TRBJ2-1; tentatively, D is TRBD2 (5 bases). From germline, CDR1 is LGHNA and CDR2 YNFKEQ. The germline V and J ends were trimmed by 0 bases and 0 bases, with 12 bases remaining between them. CDR3 length equals 17 residues. The CDR3 protein is CASSQDSWRSSYNEQFF. The CDR3, as DNA: TGTGCCAGCAGCCAAGATAGTTGGAGGAGCTCCTACAATGAGCAGTTCTTC.

The rearrangement joins TRBV3-1 (or the pseudogene TRBV3-2) to TRBJ1-5; no clear D gene. V was shortened by 1 base and J by 7 bases, with 11 bases between the two germline ends. The CDR3 covers 14 residues. Germline values: CDR1 LGHDT, CDR2 YNNKEL (reference sequence). The CDR3 protein is CASSQGYGSQPQHF. The CDR3 bases are TGTGCCAGCAGCCAAGGTTATGGGAGCCAGCCCCAGCATTTT.

Here the CDR3 DNA reads TGTGCCAGCTCGAAGGGTGGAGGGACTGAAGCTTTCTTT. Protein: CASSKGGGTEAFF. V is TRBV18 and J is TRBJ1-1, with unresolved D. Trimming cost V 6 bases and J 5 bases, with 13 bases left between them. This CDR3 contains 13 residues. Germline values: CDR1 KGHSH, CDR2 LQKENI.

This clone was seen more than once but under ten times. The gene calls are TRBV28 and TRBJ2-1, with 10 bases fitting TRBD2. J gave up 7 bases and V 5 bases, and 17 bases lay outside the gene matches. The V gene's germline CDR1 is MDHEN and CDR2 SYDVKM. The CDR3 sequence is 18 residues long. The CDR3 here is CASSGSRLVSGRRNEQFF. DNA for the CDR3: TGTGCCAGCAGTGGGTCCAGACTAGTTAGCGGGAGGAGAAATGAGCAGTTCTTC.

The chain couples TRBV18 to TRBJ1-1, with TRBD1 matching 10 bases. Looked up from germline, CDR1 is KGHSH and CDR2 is LQKENI. V lost 3 bases to trimming and J lost 1 base; unmatched junction nucleotides: 5. This CDR3 is 16 amino acids long. Here the CDR3 DNA reads TGTGCCAGCTCACCCCGGGACAGGGGATGGAACACTGAAGCTTTCTTT. This encodes CASSPRDRGWNTEAFF.

V is TRBV6-5 and J is TRBJ1-6; D call uncertain. CDR3 length: 15 amino acids. The V and J ends lost 6 bases and 5 bases respectively, with 14 bases between them. Germline V gene sequence: CDR1 MNHEY, CDR2 SVGAGI. CDR3 DNA: TGTGCCAGCAGGACTGGATCCTTAGATAATTCACCCCTCCACTTT. Translated: CASRTGSLDNSPLHF.